The present T cell receptor beta chain was sequenced within a study of blood T cells in healthy people across ages. General study results and limits: Expanded clonotype shifts may have been confounded, as the donors had an unknown CMV status.

Primers used in a second PCR of about 6 to 12 cycles were a sample-barcoded 5' primer and a J-beta primer mix. Every cDNA molecule carried a tag from a template-switch adaptor bearing 12 random nucleotides. TCRdb re-called the 5' RACE reads through MiXCR, storing one row per CDR3 protein. The data hold around 2 million distinct CDR3 sequences, with around 42% observed a single time. Details on this clonotype: Antigen: not known.

This receptor was taken from a human donor in good health. Sequencing input: blood.

The CDR3 DNA sequence: TGCAGTGCTATCGGCGGGGCAGGGTACAATGAGCAGTACTTC. It encodes CSAIGGAGYNEQYF. The chain couples TRBV20-1 to TRBJ2-5; a possible D gene is TRBD2 (6 bases). Deletions cut 4 bases from V and 11 bases from J, with 23 bases between. Germline V lookup: CDR1 DFQATT, CDR2 SNEGSKA (reference sequence). The CDR3 is 14 residues long.